Below are 22 T cell receptor beta chains sequenced from a single sample in a study of T cells in Graves' hyperthyroidism and ophthalmopathy. There were TCR beta CDR3 regions amplified from RNA transcripts. Researchers ran a first-round RT-PCR on the TCR CDR3 using the HTBI primer set. TCRdb re-derived calls from the multiplex PCR reads in MiXCR, one entry per CDR3 protein. The sample holds hundreds of thousands of distinct CDR3 sequences, roughly 21% seen once. Sequencing was carried out using blood. The receptor set was obtained from a man aged 35 to 55 with Graves' ophthalmopathy.

This clonotype was counted once. This sequence joins TRBV5-5 and TRBJ1-5, with D maybe TRBD1 (6 bases). V lost 1 base to trimming and J lost 5 bases, with 7 bases between them. The germline V gene encodes CDR1 SGHKS and CDR2 YYEKEE (reference sequence). This CDR3 spans 13 amino acids. CDR3 residues: CASSLRGHQPQHF. CDR3 DNA sequence: TGTGCCAGCAGCTTGCGGGGGCATCAGCCCCAGCATTTT.

The chain couples TRBV3-2 to TRBJ1-2; no DNA check was done on the table's D call, TRBD1. TRBV3-2 is a pseudogene. CDR3 length: 16 residues. CDR3 in amino acids: CASSQVDDRGHYGYTF. In DNA form, the CDR3 reads TGTGCCAGCAGCCAAGTCGACGACAGGGGGCATTATGGCTACACCTTC.

This clonotype was detected many times. CDR3 nucleotides: TGCGCCAGCAGCTTGACGTCGACCGGGGAGCTGTTTTTT. This sequence encodes CASSLTSTGELFF. J is TRBJ2-2 and V is TRBV5-1; D is undetermined. The CDR3 runs 13 residues. The V gene lost 1 base and the J gene lost 5 bases, with 6 bases spanning the gap. From germline, CDR1 is SGHRS and CDR2 YFSETQ.

This clonotype was seen more than once but under ten times. The chain recombines TRBV3-1 with TRBJ2-7; TRBD2 matches at 10 bases. The V and J ends lost 1 base and 7 bases, in that order; junction bases with no gene match: 10. Germline lookup yields CDR1 LGHDT and CDR2 YNNKEL (reference sequence). The CDR3 consists of 16 residues. The CDR3 nucleotides read TGTGCCAGCAGCCAAGTGTTGAGCGGGGGGGCCGGGGAGCAGTACTTC. Translating gives CASSQVLSGGAGEQYF.

This clonotype was counted at least ten times. This chain links TRBV28 with TRBJ2-5; the D call may be TRBD1 or TRBD2 (5 bases each). Germline V gene data show CDR1 as MDHEN and CDR2 as SYDVKM. The V end lost 5 bases, the J end lost 5 bases, and 18 bases lay between the germline ends. The CDR3 is 15 amino acids. The CDR3 is CASSPRGAGEETQYF. The CDR3, as DNA: TGTGCCAGCAGTCCTCGAGGGGCCGGGGAGGAGACCCAGTACTTC.

Only a few counts were recorded for this clonotype. The chain joins TRBV3-1 to TRBJ1-5; D unclear. Germline lookup yields CDR1 LGHDT and CDR2 YNNKEL (reference sequence). There are 15 residues in the CDR3. Trimming shortened V by 0 bases and J by 6 bases, and 12 bases separated the two germline ends. This CDR3 reads CASSQDKEVGQPQHF. The DNA for the CDR3 is TGTGCCAGCAGCCAAGATAAGGAGGTGGGTCAGCCCCAGCATTTT.

CDR3 amino acids: CASSYRRSTDTQYF. The CDR3 DNA reads as TGTGCCAGCAGCTATCGAAGATCCACAGATACGCAGTATTTT. The J gene is TRBJ2-3, the V gene TRBV9; no firm D call. This CDR3 region has 14 residues. V was clipped by 4 bases and J by 2 bases, with 11 bases between them. In germline, CDR1 is SGDLS, CDR2 YYNGEE.

Many counts were recorded for this clonotype. The chain has TRBV30 and TRBJ1-2; 9 bases line up with TRBD1. CDR1 is GTSNPN and CDR2 is SVGIG in the germline V gene (reference sequence). The CDR3 is made up of 12 amino acids. Trimming removed 5 bases from V and 8 bases from J; junction bases left unmatched: 6. The CDR3, as DNA: TGTGCCTGGTATACAGGGGGCAAGGGCTACACCTTC. This codes for CAWYTGGKGYTF.

This clonotype was counted a few times. The chain couples TRBV27 to TRBJ1-5; tentatively, D is TRBD1 (6 bases). With 4 bases removed from V and 6 bases from J, the gap between germline ends came to 13 bases. The CDR3 runs to 14 residues. Germline V gene lookup returns CDR1 MNHEY and CDR2 SMNVEV (reference sequence). The chain's CDR3 is CASSSGGAGQPQHF. The DNA of the CDR3 is TGTGCCAGCAGTTCCGGGGGGGCCGGTCAGCCCCAGCATTTT.

In this sample, this clonotype turned up many times. The genes are TRBV24-1 and TRBJ2-5; TRBD1 matches at 7 bases. CDR1 is KGHDR and CDR2 is SFDVKD in the germline V gene. This CDR3 is 15 amino acids long. Losses at the gene ends were 2 bases for V and 4 bases for J; bases not matched to a gene: 6. The CDR3 sequence: CATSDSGGVGETQYF. The CDR3 nucleotides are TGTGCCACCAGTGATTCAGGGGGTGTGGGAGAGACCCAGTACTTC.

Notes on this clonotype: A much larger clonotype is one base distant, so this may be a read error. V gene TRBV2 combines with J gene TRBJ2-1; 12 nucleotides agree with TRBD2. Germline assignment: CDR1 SNHLY and CDR2 FYNNEI. CDR3 length equals 15 residues. The CDR3 loop is CTSRATSGGHNEQFF. CDR3 DNA sequence: TGTACCAGCAGGGCGACTAGCGGGGGCCACAATGAGCAGTTCTTC.

This clonotype was counted once. The gene calls are TRBV7-3 and TRBJ2-3; TRBD1 is a possible D gene (7 bases). The CDR3 length is 16 residues. Trimming shortened V by 5 bases and J by 1 base, and 16 bases separated the two germline ends. Germline CDR1 SGHTA, CDR2 FQGTGA. In DNA form, the CDR3 reads TGTGCCAGCAGCCGGACAGGAGGGGTGGGCACAGATACGCAGTATTTT. Its translation is CASSRTGGVGTDTQYF.

Concerning this clonotype itself: The junction departs from the called germline gene at one end, perhaps through a read error. The V gene is TRBV7-2, the J gene TRBJ1-2; D gene uncertain. The CDR3 runs to 14 residues. Germline lookup yields CDR1 SGHTA and CDR2 FQGNSA. CDR3 sequence: CASSFPGLNYGYAF. For the CDR3, the DNA is TGTGCCAGCAGCTTCCCCGGTTTAAACTATGGCTACGCCTTC.

This clonotype was found many times. As DNA, the CDR3 is TGTGCCAGCAGTCCGGGACTAGCGGGGAACTACGAGCAGTACTTC. It is translated as CASSPGLAGNYEQYF. The rearrangement uses TRBV28 and TRBJ2-7; 13 bases line up with TRBD2. V lost 5 bases and J lost 3; bases outside the gene matches: 4. CDR1 is MDHEN and CDR2 is SYDVKM in the germline V gene. The CDR3 runs 15 residues.

This clonotype was detected many times. CDR3 region: CAISERDRGYGYTF. CDR3 DNA: TGTGCCATCAGTGAGCGGGACAGGGGGTATGGCTACACCTTC. The chain recombines TRBV10-3 with TRBJ1-2; 11 bases match TRBD1. The germline V gene has CDR1 ENHRY and CDR2 SYGVKD. CDR3 size: 14 residues. Losses at the gene ends were 2 bases for V and 5 bases for J; bases not matched to a gene: 1.

The chain uses TRBV7-8 and TRBJ2-7; D could derive from TRBD1 or TRBD2 (5 bases each). The CDR3 is made up of 15 amino acids. The V end lost 1 base, the J end lost 2 bases, and 12 bases lay between the germline ends. The germline V gene encodes CDR1 SGHVS and CDR2 FQNEAQ. The CDR3 sequence is CASSLEARGPYEQYF. As DNA, the CDR3 is TGTGCCAGCAGCTTAGAGGCCCGGGGACCCTACGAGCAGTACTTC.

The gene calls are TRBV6-9 and TRBJ2-4, with 10 nucleotides matching TRBD2. This CDR3 contains 13 residues. Looked up from germline, CDR1 is MNHGY and CDR2 is SVAAGI. V was pared by 4 bases and J by 9 bases, with 3 bases of the junction left unmatched. DNA for the CDR3: TGTGCCAGCAGTTCTAGCGGGGGAGGCATTCAGTACTTC. It yields the protein CASSSSGGGIQYF.

V and J are TRBV5-5 and TRBJ2-1, with TRBD2 identical over 10 bases. Germline V CDR1 and CDR2: SGHKS, YYEKEE (reference sequence). The CDR3 is 17 residues long. Trimming cost V 1 base and J 0 bases; bases outside gene matches: 4. For the CDR3, the DNA is TGTGCCAGCAGCTTGTCTAGCGGGAGTCACTCCTACAATGAGCAGTTCTTC. Amino acid sequence: CASSLSSGSHSYNEQFF. Full variable domain (missing parts from reference TRBV5-5 and TRBJ2-1): DAGVTQSPTHLIKTRGQQVTLRCSPISGHKSVSWYQQVLGQGPQFIFQYYEKEERGRGNFPDRFSARQFPNYSSELNVNALLLGDSALYLCASSLSSGSHSYNEQFFGPGTRLTVL.

The gene calls are TRBV7-8 and TRBJ2-7, with TRBD2 matching over 10 bases. The CDR3 runs 19 residues. The germline V gene has CDR1 SGHVS and CDR2 FQNEAQ. V shed 2 bases and J 1 base; nucleotides not matched to a gene: 14. The CDR3 nucleotides are TGTGCCAGCAGCTTATCGCAGGCTAGCGGGAGCTCAAATTCCTACGAGCAGTACTTC. Its translation is CASSLSQASGSSNSYEQYF. Complete variable domain (other parts from reference TRBV7-8 and TRBJ2-7): GAGVSQSPRYKVAKRGQDVALRCDPISGHVSLFWYQQALGQGPEFLTYFQNEAQLDKSGLPSDRFFAERPEGSVSTLKIQRTQQEDSAVYLCASSLSQASGSSNSYEQYFGPGTRLTVT.

The chain recombines TRBV6-2 or TRBV6-3 with TRBJ1-4; D is ambiguous. Germline-derived CDR1 and CDR2 are MNHEY and SVGEGT. The CDR3 loop spans 14 amino acids. With 2 bases removed from V and 0 bases from J, the gap between germline ends came to 4 bases. The CDR3 region has the DNA TGTGCCAGCAGTTACGCCGCAACTAATGAAAAACTGTTTTTT. Translated: CASSYAATNEKLFF.

The chain employs TRBV7-9 and TRBJ2-1; 14 bases fit TRBD2. The junction had 13 bases not matched to a gene; V was cut back by 4 bases and J by 8 bases. The germline CDR1 and CDR2 sequences are SEHNR and FQNEAQ (reference sequence). The CDR3 length is 18 residues. CDR3 DNA: TGTGCCAGCAGCTCTAAGTCCGGGACTAGCGGGAGAGGGCATGAGCAGTTCTTC. Amino acids: CASSSKSGTSGRGHEQFF.

This rearrangement joins TRBV20-1 to TRBJ1-2; D is unresolved. The CDR3 length is 14 residues. V lost 1 base to trimming and J lost 2 bases, with 11 bases between them. Germline loops: CDR1 DFQATT, CDR2 SNEGSKA (reference sequence). The CDR3 DNA reads TGCAGTGCTAGAGTCGTCAGCCCGAACTATGGCTACACCTTC. This gives the protein CSARVVSPNYGYTF.